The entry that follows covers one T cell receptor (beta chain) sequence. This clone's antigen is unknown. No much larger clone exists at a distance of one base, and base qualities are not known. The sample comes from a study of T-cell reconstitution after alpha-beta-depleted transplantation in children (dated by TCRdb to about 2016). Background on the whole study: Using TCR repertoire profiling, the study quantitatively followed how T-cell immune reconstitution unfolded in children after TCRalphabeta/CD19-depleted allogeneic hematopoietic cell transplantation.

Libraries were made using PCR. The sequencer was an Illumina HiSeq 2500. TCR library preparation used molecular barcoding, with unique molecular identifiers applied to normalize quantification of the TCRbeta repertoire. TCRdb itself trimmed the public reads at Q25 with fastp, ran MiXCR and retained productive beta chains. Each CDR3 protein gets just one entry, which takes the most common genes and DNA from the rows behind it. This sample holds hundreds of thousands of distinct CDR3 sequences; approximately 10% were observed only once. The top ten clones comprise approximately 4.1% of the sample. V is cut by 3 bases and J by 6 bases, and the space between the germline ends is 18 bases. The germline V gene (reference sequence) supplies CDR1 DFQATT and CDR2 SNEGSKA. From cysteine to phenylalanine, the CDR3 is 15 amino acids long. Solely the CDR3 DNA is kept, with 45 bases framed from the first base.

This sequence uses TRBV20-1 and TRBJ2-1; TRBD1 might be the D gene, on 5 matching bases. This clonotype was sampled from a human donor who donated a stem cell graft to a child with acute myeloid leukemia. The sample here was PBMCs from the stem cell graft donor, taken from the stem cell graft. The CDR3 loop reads CSASLSRVVRNEQFF. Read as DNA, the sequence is TGCAGTGCTAGCCTCTCCAGGGTTGTACGCAATGAGCAGTTCTTC.